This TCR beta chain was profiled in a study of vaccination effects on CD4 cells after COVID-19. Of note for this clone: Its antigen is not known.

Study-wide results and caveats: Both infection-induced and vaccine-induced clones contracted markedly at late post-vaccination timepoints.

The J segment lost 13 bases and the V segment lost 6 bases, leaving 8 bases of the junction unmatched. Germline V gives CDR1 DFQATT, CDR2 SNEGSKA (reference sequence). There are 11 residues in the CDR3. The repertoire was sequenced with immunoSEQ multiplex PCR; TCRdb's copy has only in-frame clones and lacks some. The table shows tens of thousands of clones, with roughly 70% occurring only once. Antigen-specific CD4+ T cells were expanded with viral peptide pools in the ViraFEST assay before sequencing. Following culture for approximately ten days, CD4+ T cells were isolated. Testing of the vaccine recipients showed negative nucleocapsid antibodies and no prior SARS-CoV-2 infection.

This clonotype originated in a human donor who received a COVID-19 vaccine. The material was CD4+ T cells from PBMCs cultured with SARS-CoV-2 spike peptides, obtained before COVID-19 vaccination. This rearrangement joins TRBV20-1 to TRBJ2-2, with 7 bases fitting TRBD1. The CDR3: CSALDRERLFF. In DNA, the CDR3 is TGCAGTGCCCTTGACAGGGAAAGGCTGTTTTTT.